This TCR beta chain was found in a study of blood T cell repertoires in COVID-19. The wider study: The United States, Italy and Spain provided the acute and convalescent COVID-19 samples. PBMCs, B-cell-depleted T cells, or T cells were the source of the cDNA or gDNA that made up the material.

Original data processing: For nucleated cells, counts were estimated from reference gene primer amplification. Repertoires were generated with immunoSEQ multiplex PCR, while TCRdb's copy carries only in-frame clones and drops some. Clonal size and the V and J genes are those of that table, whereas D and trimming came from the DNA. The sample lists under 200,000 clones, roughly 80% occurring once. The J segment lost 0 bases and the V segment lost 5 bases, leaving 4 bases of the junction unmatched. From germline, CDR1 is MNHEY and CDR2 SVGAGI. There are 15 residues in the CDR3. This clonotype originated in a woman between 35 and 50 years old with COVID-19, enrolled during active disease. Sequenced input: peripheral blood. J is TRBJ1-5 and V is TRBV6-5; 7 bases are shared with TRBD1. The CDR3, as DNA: TGTGCCAGCAGTAGGGACAGCTATAGCAATCAGCCCCAGCATTTT. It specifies CASSRDSYSNQPQHF.